Below, 5 T cell receptor beta chains from the same sample are listed, as sequenced in a study of blood T cell repertoires in COVID-19. The table came from immunoSEQ multiplex PCR; TCRdb's copy has only in-frame clones and leaves some out. The sample contains about 160,000 clones, approximately 90% of which appear only once. Sequencing input: peripheral blood. The receptors stem from a woman in her 70s with COVID-19, enrolled during active disease.

This clone came up once. The chain is built from TRBV10-2 and TRBJ1-1; TRBD1 is a possible D gene (6 bases). CDR1 and CDR2 (germline): WSHSY, SAAADI. The CDR3 contains 14 residues. V lost 8 bases and J 1 base, leaving 14 bases between the germline ends. The CDR3 here is CASCPQQGNTEAFF. In nucleotides, the CDR3 is TGCGCCAGCTGTCCGCAACAGGGGAACACTGAAGCTTTCTTT.

The genes are TRBV18 and TRBJ1-2, with 7 positions matching TRBD1. CDR1 and CDR2 from the germline V gene are KGHSH and LQKENI. The trim removed 5 bases at V and 3 bases at J, leaving 15 bases unmatched. The CDR3 sequence is 17 residues long. The CDR3 sequence: CASSNQPGQLIDYGYTF. The CDR3, as DNA: TGTGCCAGCTCAAATCAACCGGGACAGTTAATTGACTATGGCTACACCTTC.

The V gene is TRBV6-1, the J gene TRBJ1-5, with D maybe TRBD1 (5 bases). V lost 3 bases and J lost 2, with 11 bases in between. The germline V gene encodes CDR1 MNHNS and CDR2 SASEGT. CDR3 length: 15 residues. The CDR3 loop is CASSDLAGRNQPQHF. The CDR3 DNA follows: TGTGCCAGCAGTGATTTGGCGGGGCGCAATCAGCCCCAGCATTTT.

The chain carries TRBV5-4 and TRBJ2-7, with 14 bases matching TRBD2. CDR3 length equals 16 residues. Trimming at V came to 2 bases and at J to 6 bases, leaving 7 bases not matched to a gene. Germline V gene sequence: CDR1 SGHNT, CDR2 YYREEE (reference sequence). This CDR3 reads CASSLRTSGGLGEQYF. The CDR3, as DNA: TGTGCCAGCAGCTTAAGGACTAGCGGGGGGCTCGGCGAGCAGTACTTC.

The chain combines TRBV5-6 with TRBJ2-3; 9 nucleotides match TRBD1. The germline V gene encodes CDR1 SGHDT and CDR2 YYEEEE. J was trimmed by 4 bases and V by 4 bases; bases with no gene match: 10. CDR3 length equals 16 residues. CDR3 protein: CASSPGTGFGSDTQYF. The CDR3 nucleotides read TGTGCCAGCAGCCCGGGGACAGGGTTTGGTTCAGATACGCAGTATTTT.